This T cell receptor (beta chain) comes out of a study of identifying expanded T cells in peripheral blood. Study-level results: Across healthy donors, higher total template counts meant significantly greater approximately 2-week count variance. Differentially abundant clones: roughly 1.2 between replicates, about 15 at two to three weeks, around 19 at four.

The germline V and J ends were trimmed by 10 bases and 3 bases, with 13 bases remaining between them. Per germline, CDR1 SGHTS and CDR2 YDEGEE. The CDR3 runs to 12 residues. The protocol was immunoSEQ multiplex PCR, while the TCRdb copy is restricted to in-frame clones and leaves out a portion. The sample records nearly 60,000 clones, 89% being singletons. Turning to this clone: Its target is unknown.

During the collection period, no donor immune events like infections were recorded. The genes are TRBV5-8 and TRBJ1-1; D may be TRBD1 (5 bases). This receptor was identified in a person aged 18-70 years in good health. Sequenced: blood. The CDR3 nucleotides read TGTGCCGGTTCCTCAGGGTACACTGAAGCTTTCTTT. It yields the protein CAGSSGYTEAFF.